These 20 T cell receptor beta chains share one sample of origin, sequenced in a study of neurological immune-mediated disorders. MiXCR was run by TCRdb on the 5' RACE reads, yielding one entry per CDR3 protein. The data show over 45,000 distinct CDR3 sequences, with 4.5% to 7% seen just once and approximately 1.5% held by the top ten. The specimen was CD4+ T cells from blood. Receptors were obtained from a woman under 30 with multiple sclerosis.

This clonotype was found many times. This sequence joins TRBV7-2 and TRBJ2-2; 11 positions agree with TRBD1. J was trimmed by 8 bases and V by 4 bases; bases with no gene match: 6. Per the germline V gene, CDR1 is SGHTA and CDR2 is FQGNSA. This CDR3 is built from 15 residues. The CDR3 loop is CASSSWTGGMGELFF. The CDR3 nucleotides read TGTGCCAGCAGCTCCTGGACAGGGGGCATGGGGGAGCTGTTTTTT.

This clonotype appeared many times. The chain combines TRBV29-1 with TRBJ1-2, with D tentatively TRBD1 (6 bases). CDR3 length: 11 amino acids. Germline V gene data show CDR1 as SQVTM and CDR2 as ANQGSEA. Deletions cut 6 bases from V and 5 bases from J, with 10 bases between. The CDR3 nucleotides read TGCAGCGTCGAACAGGGTTATGGCTACACCTTC. As protein: CSVEQGYGYTF.

This clonotype was seen many times. The chain uses TRBV20-1 and TRBJ2-1, with 12 bases that match TRBD2. V lost 6 bases to trimming and J lost 1 base; unmatched junction nucleotides: 7. Germline V gene lookup returns CDR1 DFQATT and CDR2 SNEGSKA (reference sequence). CDR3 length: 16 amino acids. CDR3 protein: CSAIASGRGSYNEQFF. The CDR3 nucleotides are TGCAGTGCCATCGCTAGCGGGAGGGGGTCCTACAATGAGCAGTTCTTC.

This clonotype was seen ten or more times. This rearrangement joins TRBV7-2 to TRBJ2-1; D remains ambiguous. Trimming shortened V by 3 bases and J by 7 bases, and 7 bases separated the two germline ends. The CDR3 runs to 12 residues. Germline V gene sequence: CDR1 SGHTA, CDR2 FQGNSA. In DNA form, the CDR3 reads TGTGCCAGCAGCTTGAGACCGAATGAGCAGTTCTTC. Translating gives CASSLRPNEQFF.

This clonotype was seen at least ten times. The chain has TRBV20-1 and TRBJ2-7, with a tentative D call TRBD2 (5 bases). Germline CDR1 and CDR2: DFQATT and SNEGSKA (reference sequence). CDR3 length equals 14 residues. The V and J ends lost 4 bases and 1 base respectively, with 14 bases between them. CDR3 in DNA: TGCAGTGCTACTAACCCAAGGAGGTCCTACGAGCAGTACTTC. Its translation: CSATNPRRSYEQYF.

This clonotype is classed as medium-sized. This chain joins TRBV9 and TRBJ1-2; 7 nucleotides match TRBD1. Germline values: CDR1 SGDLS, CDR2 YYNGEE. With 2 bases clipped from V and 7 bases from J, the junction kept 14 bases outside the gene matches. The CDR3 is made up of 16 amino acids. CDR3 protein: CASSVTRDRNSGGYTF. The CDR3, as DNA: TGTGCCAGCAGCGTGACCAGGGACAGAAATTCCGGTGGCTACACCTTC. Full variable domain (remainder filled in from reference TRBV9 and TRBJ1-2): DSGVTQTPKHLITATGQRVTLRCSPRSGDLSVYWYQQSLDQGLQFLIQYYNGEERAKGNILERFSAQQFPDLHSELNLSSLELGDSALYFCASSVTRDRNSGGYTFGSGTRLTVV.

This clonotype was counted many times. The V call is TRBV20-1, the J call TRBJ2-1; 9 positions match TRBD2. Trimming took 0 bases from V and 4 from J; bases not matched to a gene: 10. The CDR3 runs to 17 residues. Germline V lookup: CDR1 DFQATT, CDR2 SNEGSKA (reference sequence). CDR3 residues: CSARDLAGAGGYNEQFF. The CDR3 DNA reads as TGCAGTGCTAGAGATCTGGCGGGAGCGGGAGGATACAATGAGCAGTTCTTC.

This clonotype has ten or more counts. The chain recombines TRBV24-1 with TRBJ2-1; D perhaps matches TRBD1 (5 bases). The germline gives CDR1 KGHDR, CDR2 SFDVKD. The V and J ends lost 0 bases and 3 bases respectively, with 14 bases between them. The CDR3 is made up of 17 amino acids. This CDR3 reads CATSDLRGLGDYNEQFF. For the CDR3, the DNA is TGTGCCACCAGTGATTTGAGGGGCCTTGGAGACTACAATGAGCAGTTCTTC.

This clonotype was seen at least ten times. The gene calls are TRBV7-6 and TRBJ2-5, with D unclear. In germline, CDR1 is SGHVS, CDR2 FNYEAQ. The CDR3 loop spans 13 amino acids. Trimming stripped 0 bases from V and 2 bases from J, with 4 bases between. As DNA, the CDR3 is TGTGCCAGCAGCTTAGCGCAGCAAGAGACCCAGTACTTC. The encoded protein is CASSLAQQETQYF.

This clonotype appeared a few times. V gene TRBV29-1 combines with J gene TRBJ2-3, with D perhaps matching TRBD1 or TRBD2 (5 bases each). Per germline, CDR1 SQVTM and CDR2 ANQGSEA. The length of the CDR3 is 12 residues. V was shortened by 4 bases and J by 0 bases, with 5 bases between the two germline ends. The CDR3 is CSVGDSTDTQYF. In DNA form, the CDR3 reads TGCAGCGTTGGGGACAGCACAGATACGCAGTATTTT.

This clonotype was recorded at least ten times. V gene TRBV28 combines with J gene TRBJ1-5, with 8 bases that match TRBD1. V was pared by 7 bases and J by 2 bases, with 7 bases of the junction left unmatched. The V gene's germline CDR1 is MDHEN and CDR2 SYDVKM. This CDR3 has 15 residues. The CDR3 nucleotides read TGTGCCAGCACGCAAGGACAGGGACGCAATCAGCCCCAGCATTTT. Its translation is CASTQGQGRNQPQHF.

This clonotype was counted many times. V gene TRBV7-9 combines with J gene TRBJ2-1, with 12 bases matching TRBD2. This CDR3 is built from 20 residues. V was pared by 1 base and J by 7 bases, with 17 bases of the junction left unmatched. The germline V gene encodes CDR1 SEHNR and CDR2 FQNEAQ (reference sequence). The CDR3 nucleotides are TGTGCCAGCAGCTTAGGTGCCCTACCCCTGACTAGCGGGAGTGGTAATGAGCAGTTCTTC. Translating gives CASSLGALPLTSGSGNEQFF.

This clonotype was seen ten or more times. The J gene is TRBJ2-5, the V gene TRBV5-1; D unclear. Deletions cut 0 bases from V and 1 base from J, with 10 bases between. CDR1 is SGHRS, CDR2 YFSETQ, per germline. This CDR3 has 15 residues. The CDR3 DNA sequence: TGCGCCAGCAGCTTGGTAGCAGGCCTCCAAGAGACCCAGTACTTC. Translated, it gives CASSLVAGLQETQYF. Based on the CDR3 plus reference TRBV5-1 and TRBJ2-5, the full variable domain is KAGVTQTPRYLIKTRGQQVTLSCSPISGHRSVSWYQQTPGQGLQFLFEYFSETQRNKGNFPGRFSGRQFSNSRSEMNVSTLELGDSALYLCASSLVAGLQETQYFGPGTRLLVL.

V and J are TRBV6-5 and TRBJ1-1; D is unclear. V was trimmed by 6 bases and J by 7 bases, leaving 24 bases between them. CDR3 size: 16 residues. Germline CDR1 reads MNHEY; CDR2 reads SVGAGI. This CDR3 is CASSPTSNTAFVEAFF. The CDR3 DNA reads TGTGCCAGCAGCCCTACTTCAAATACGGCTTTCGTTGAAGCTTTCTTT.

This clonotype was counted many times. This sequence joins TRBV5-1 and TRBJ1-2; D ambiguous. This CDR3 region has 14 residues. The V gene lost 0 bases and the J gene lost 2 bases, with 8 bases spanning the gap. Germline V gene sequence: CDR1 SGHRS, CDR2 YFSETQ. The CDR3 spells CASSLAEANYGYTF. The CDR3 nucleotides are TGCGCCAGCAGCTTGGCCGAGGCCAACTATGGCTACACCTTC.

This clonotype was recorded at least ten times. The chain uses TRBV10-3 and TRBJ2-1, with D possibly matching TRBD2 (5 bases). V gave up 1 base and J gave up 7 bases, with 17 bases separating them. This CDR3 has 16 amino acids. The germline gives CDR1 ENHRY, CDR2 SYGVKD. The CDR3 DNA is TGTGCCATCAGTGAGTTGGAGCGAGGGAGCGGTAATGAGCAGTTCTTC. This gives the protein CAISELERGSGNEQFF.

The sample holds many counts of this clonotype. Being one base from a much bigger clone, this may be a read error. The CDR3 does not close with the conserved phenylalanine or tryptophan, likely indicating a read error. The CDR3 DNA reads as TGTGCCAGCAGCTTGGTGGGACGCCAAGAGACCCAGTACTGC. Protein product: CASSLVGRQETQYC. The chain is built from TRBV7-2 and TRBJ2-5, with D perhaps being TRBD1 or TRBD2 (5 bases each). The CDR3 loop spans 14 amino acids. V lost 3 bases to trimming and J lost 1 base, with 9 bases between them. Germline V CDR1 and CDR2: SGHTA, FQGNSA.

The rearrangement joins TRBV10-1 to TRBJ2-1; 8 bases map to TRBD2. The CDR3 is 16 amino acids. Germline V lookup: CDR1 WNHNN, CDR2 SYGVQD (reference sequence). V was clipped by 0 bases and J by 3 bases; unmatched bases: 4. The chain's CDR3 is CASSESTTSGYNEQFF. CDR3 DNA sequence: TGCGCCAGCAGTGAGTCGACAACTAGCGGCTACAATGAGCAGTTCTTC.

The table lists this clonotype with many counts. DNA for the CDR3: TGCAGTGCTAGCAGGGTGAACTATGGCTACACCTTC. Translating gives CSASRVNYGYTF. The rearrangement uses TRBV20-1 and TRBJ1-2; the D gene is possibly TRBD1 (5 bases). The CDR3 length is 12 residues. V was cut by 3 bases and J by 2 bases, with 7 bases left in between. Germline assignment: CDR1 DFQATT and CDR2 SNEGSKA (reference sequence).

This clonotype was observed a few times. The chain combines TRBV10-1 with TRBJ2-7; D is uncertain. The V end was cut by 0 bases, the J end by 7 bases, with 10 bases between. Germline V lookup: CDR1 WNHNN, CDR2 SYGVQD (reference sequence). The CDR3 extends over 13 amino acids. The CDR3 is CASSESRLGEQYF. CDR3 sequence (DNA): TGCGCCAGCAGTGAGTCTCGACTGGGAGAGCAGTACTTC.